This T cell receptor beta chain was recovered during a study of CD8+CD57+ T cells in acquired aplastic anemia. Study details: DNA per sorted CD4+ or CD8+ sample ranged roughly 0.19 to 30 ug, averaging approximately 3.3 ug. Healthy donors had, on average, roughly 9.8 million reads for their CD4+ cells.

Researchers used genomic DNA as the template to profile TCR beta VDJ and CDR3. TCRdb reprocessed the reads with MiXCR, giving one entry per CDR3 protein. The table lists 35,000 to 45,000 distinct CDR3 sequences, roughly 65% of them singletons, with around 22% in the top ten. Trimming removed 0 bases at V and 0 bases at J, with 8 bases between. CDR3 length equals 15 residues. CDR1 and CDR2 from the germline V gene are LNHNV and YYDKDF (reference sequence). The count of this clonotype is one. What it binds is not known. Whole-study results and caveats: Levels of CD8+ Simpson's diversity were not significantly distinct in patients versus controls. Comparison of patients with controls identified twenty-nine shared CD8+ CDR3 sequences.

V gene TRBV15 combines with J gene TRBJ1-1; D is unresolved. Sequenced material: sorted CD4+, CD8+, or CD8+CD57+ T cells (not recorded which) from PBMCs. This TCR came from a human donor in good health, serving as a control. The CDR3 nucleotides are TGTGCCACCAGCAGAGATCGGGGATTGAACACTGAAGCTTTCTTT. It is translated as CATSRDRGLNTEAFF.